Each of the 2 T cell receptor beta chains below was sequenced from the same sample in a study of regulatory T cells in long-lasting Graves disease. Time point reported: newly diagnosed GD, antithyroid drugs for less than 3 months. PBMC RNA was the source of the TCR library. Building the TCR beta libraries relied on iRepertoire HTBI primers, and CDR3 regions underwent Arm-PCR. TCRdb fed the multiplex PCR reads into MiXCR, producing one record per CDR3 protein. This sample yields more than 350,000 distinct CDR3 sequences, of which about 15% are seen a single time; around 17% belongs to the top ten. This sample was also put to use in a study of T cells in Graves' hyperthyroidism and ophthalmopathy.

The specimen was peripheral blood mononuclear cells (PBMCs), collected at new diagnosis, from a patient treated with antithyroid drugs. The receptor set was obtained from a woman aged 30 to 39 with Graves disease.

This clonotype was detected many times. The CDR3 region has the DNA TGTGCCAGCTCACCCCCCCAAACGAGCACCAGCTCCTACGAGCAGTACTTC. It encodes CASSPPQTSTSSYEQYF. The V gene is TRBV18, the J gene TRBJ2-7; D ambiguous. The germline V gene encodes CDR1 KGHSH and CDR2 LQKENI. The V end lost 3 bases, the J end lost 0 bases, and 18 bases lay between the germline ends. This CDR3 is 17 amino acids long.

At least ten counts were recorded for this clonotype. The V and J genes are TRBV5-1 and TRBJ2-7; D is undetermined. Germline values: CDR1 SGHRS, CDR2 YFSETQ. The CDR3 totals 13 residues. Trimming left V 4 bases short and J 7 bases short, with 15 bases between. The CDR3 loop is CASSPYPSWEQYF. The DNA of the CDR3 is TGCGCCAGCAGCCCCTACCCTTCTTGGGAGCAGTACTTC.